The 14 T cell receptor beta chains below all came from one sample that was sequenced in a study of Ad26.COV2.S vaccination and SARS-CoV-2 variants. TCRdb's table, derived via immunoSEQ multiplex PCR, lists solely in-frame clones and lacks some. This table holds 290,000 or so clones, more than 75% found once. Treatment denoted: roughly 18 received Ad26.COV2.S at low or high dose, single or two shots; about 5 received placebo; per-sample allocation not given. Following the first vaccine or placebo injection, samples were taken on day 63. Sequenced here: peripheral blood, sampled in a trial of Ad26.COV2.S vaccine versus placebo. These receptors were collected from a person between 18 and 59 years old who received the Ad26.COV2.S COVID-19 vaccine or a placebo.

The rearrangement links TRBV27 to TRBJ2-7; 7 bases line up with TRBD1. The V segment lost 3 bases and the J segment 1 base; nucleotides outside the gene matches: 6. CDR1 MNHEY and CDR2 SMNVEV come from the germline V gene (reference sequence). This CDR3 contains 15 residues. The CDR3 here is CASSFVAGGSYEQYF. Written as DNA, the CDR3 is TGTGCCAGCAGTTTTGTAGCAGGGGGATCCTACGAGCAGTACTTC.

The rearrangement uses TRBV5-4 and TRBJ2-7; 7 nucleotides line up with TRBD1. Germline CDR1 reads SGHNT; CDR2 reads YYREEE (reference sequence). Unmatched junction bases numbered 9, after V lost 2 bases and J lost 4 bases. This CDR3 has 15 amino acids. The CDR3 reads CASSFGTVPMYEQYF. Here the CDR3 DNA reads TGTGCCAGCAGCTTCGGGACAGTTCCTATGTACGAGCAGTACTTC.

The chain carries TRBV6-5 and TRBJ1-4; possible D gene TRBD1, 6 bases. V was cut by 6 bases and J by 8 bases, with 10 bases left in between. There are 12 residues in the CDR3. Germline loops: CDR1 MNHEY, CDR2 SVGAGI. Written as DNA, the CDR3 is TGTGCCAGCAGGGACAGCGGGGAAAAACTGTTTTTT. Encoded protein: CASRDSGEKLFF.

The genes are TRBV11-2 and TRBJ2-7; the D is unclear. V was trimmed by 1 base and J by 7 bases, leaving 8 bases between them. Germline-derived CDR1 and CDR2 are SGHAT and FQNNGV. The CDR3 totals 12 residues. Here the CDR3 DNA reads TGTGCCAGCAGCTTAGGAGGTTGGGAGCAGTACTTC. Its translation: CASSLGGWEQYF.

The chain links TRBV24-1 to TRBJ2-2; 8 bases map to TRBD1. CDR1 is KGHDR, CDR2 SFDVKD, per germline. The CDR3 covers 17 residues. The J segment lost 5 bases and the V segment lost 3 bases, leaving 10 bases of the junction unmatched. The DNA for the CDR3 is TGTGCCACCAGTGATACCGGTAGCACAGGGGGGACCGGGGAGCTGTTTTTT. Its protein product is CATSDTGSTGGTGELFF.

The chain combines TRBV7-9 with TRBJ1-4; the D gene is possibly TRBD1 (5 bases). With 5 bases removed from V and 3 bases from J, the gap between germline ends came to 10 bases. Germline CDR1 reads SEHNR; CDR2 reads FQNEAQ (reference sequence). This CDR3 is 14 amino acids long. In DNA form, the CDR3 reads TGTGCCAGCAGCCGGGGGGAGGCTAATGAAAAACTGTTTTTT. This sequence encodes CASSRGEANEKLFF. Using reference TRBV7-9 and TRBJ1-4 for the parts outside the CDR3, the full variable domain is DTGVSQNPRHKITKRGQNVTFRCDPISEHNRLYWYRQTLGQGPEFLTYFQNEAQLEKSRLLSDRFSAERPKGSFSTLEIQRTEQGDSAMYLCASSRGEANEKLFFGSGTQLSVL.

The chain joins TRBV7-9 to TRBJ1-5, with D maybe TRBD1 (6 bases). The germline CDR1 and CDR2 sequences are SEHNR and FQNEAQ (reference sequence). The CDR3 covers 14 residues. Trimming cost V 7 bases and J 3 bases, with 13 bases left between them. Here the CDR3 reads CASTQDSFNQPQHF. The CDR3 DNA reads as TGTGCCAGCACCCAGGACAGCTTCAATCAGCCCCAGCATTTT.

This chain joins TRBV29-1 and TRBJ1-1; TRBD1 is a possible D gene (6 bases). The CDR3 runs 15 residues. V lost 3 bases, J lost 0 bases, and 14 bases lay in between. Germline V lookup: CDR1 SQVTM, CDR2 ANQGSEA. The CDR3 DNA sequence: TGCAGCGTTGAGGGCAGGGGCGGATTGAACACTGAAGCTTTCTTT. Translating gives CSVEGRGGLNTEAFF.

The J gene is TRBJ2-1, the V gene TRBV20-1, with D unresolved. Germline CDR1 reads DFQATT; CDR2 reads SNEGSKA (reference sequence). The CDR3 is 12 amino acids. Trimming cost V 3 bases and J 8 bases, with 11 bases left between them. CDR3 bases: TGCAGTGCTAGTGTAGCTATCCATGAGCAGTTCTTC. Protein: CSASVAIHEQFF.

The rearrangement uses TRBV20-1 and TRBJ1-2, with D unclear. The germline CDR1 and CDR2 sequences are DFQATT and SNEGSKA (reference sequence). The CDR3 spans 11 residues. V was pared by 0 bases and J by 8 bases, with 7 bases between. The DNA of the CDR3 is TGCAGTGCTAGAGATCAACGGGGCTACACCTTC. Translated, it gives CSARDQRGYTF.

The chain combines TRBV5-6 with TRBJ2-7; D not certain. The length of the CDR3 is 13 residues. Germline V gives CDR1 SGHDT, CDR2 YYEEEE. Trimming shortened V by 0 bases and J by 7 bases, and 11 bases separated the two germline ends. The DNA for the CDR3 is TGTGCCAGCAGCTTGGAGTGGGCGGAGGAGCAGTACTTC. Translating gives CASSLEWAEEQYF.

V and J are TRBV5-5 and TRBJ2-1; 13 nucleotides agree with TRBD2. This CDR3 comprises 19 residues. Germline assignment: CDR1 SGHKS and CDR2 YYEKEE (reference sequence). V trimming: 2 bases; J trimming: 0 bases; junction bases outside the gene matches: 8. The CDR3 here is CASSFRLAGGLFSYNEQFF. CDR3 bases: TGTGCCAGCAGCTTTCGACTAGCGGGGGGCCTCTTCTCCTACAATGAGCAGTTCTTC.

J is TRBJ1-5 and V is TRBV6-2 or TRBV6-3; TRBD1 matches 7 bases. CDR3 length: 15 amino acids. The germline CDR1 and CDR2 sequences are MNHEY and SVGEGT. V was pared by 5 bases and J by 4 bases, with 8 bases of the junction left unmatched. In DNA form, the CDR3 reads TGTGCCAGCAGTGTGACAGGGTGGGGAAATCAGCCCCAGCATTTT. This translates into CASSVTGWGNQPQHF.

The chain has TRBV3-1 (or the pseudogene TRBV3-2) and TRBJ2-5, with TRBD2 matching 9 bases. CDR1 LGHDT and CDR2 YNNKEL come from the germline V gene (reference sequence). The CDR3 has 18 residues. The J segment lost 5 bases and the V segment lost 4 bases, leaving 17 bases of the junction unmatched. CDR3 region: CASSLSRAGGRWVETQYF. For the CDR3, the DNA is TGTGCCAGCAGCCTTTCTAGAGCGGGGGGCCGCTGGGTTGAGACCCAGTACTTC.